This T cell receptor beta chain is drawn from a study of beta chain features in type 1 diabetes. Study overall: In age, gender and cell yields, patients were similar to healthy donors. General study results and limits: In the patient group, naive, central memory and Treg TCRB repertoires seemed more alike than in the healthy donor group. Possible PCR preference for shorter templates applied equally to patients and controls.

Trimming removed 5 bases from V and 5 bases from J; junction bases left unmatched: 10. In germline, CDR1 is KGHSH, CDR2 LQKENI. CDR3 length: 15 residues. Expressed TCRB transcripts were sequenced because the isolated RNA had all been reverse transcribed beforehand. Method: immunoSEQ multiplex PCR; TCRdb's copy keeps in-frame clones and lacks some. The sample carries 900,000 or so clones, roughly 15% recorded once. As to this clone: Its antigen is as yet unknown.

What was sequenced was naive CD4+ T cells from blood. The TCR was taken from a woman under 30 in good health. This chain joins TRBV18 and TRBJ2-7; 9 bases align to TRBD2. CDR3 coding DNA: TGTGCCAGCTCAACCAGTCCTAGCGGGAACAACGAGCAGTACTTC. It yields the protein CASSTSPSGNNEQYF.